Ten or more counts support the clone carrying this T cell receptor beta chain. Its antigen remains unknown. RNA transcripts were the source from which TCR beta CDR3 regions were amplified. HTBI primers were used in a first-round RT-PCR, which preceded a second-round multiplex PCR. MiXCR was run by TCRdb on the multiplex PCR reads, yielding one entry per CDR3 protein. This sample has about 550,000 distinct CDR3 sequences, with just under 40% found just once. Hyperthyroidism patients, aged 18 to 65, were newly diagnosed, under 2 months' duration. Other autoimmune diseases, uncontrolled infections, pregnancy and lactation each led to patient exclusion. The data derive from a study of Graves' ophthalmopathy and Graves' hyperthyroidism. Overall study context: Stable hyperthyroidism referred to disease that showed no ophthalmopathy within 18 months of follow-up. The study, taken as a whole, reports: Sensitivity of about 70% and specificity of 72% to 80% were achieved by the model that predicted ophthalmopathy progression.

Material: peripheral blood or thyroid tissue (not recorded which). The source is an adult man with Graves' hyperthyroidism.

CDR3 amino acids: CASSDGGYSNQPQHF. The CDR3 nucleotides are TGTGCCAGCAGTGACGGGGGCTATAGCAATCAGCCCCAGCATTTT. This chain connects TRBV6-1 to TRBJ1-5; D perhaps matches TRBD1 (6 bases). This CDR3 contains 15 residues. Germline values: CDR1 MNHNS, CDR2 SASEGT. The V gene lost 3 bases and the J gene lost 0 bases, with 9 bases spanning the gap.